This T cell receptor beta chain was sequenced in a study of blood T cell repertoires in COVID-19. Produced via immunoSEQ multiplex PCR; TCRdb's table is partial and in-frame only. Of 170,000 or so clones detected, approximately 87% appear once; the ten largest clones hold approximately 0.88%. The CDR3 has 13 residues. Trimming took 5 bases from V and 5 from J, leaving 12 bases between them. Germline V gene sequence: CDR1 LNHDA, CDR2 SQIVND (reference sequence). The sequenced material came from peripheral blood. The source of this sequence is a woman aged 18-29 years who had recovered from COVID-19. The chain employs TRBV19 and TRBJ2-5, with D possibly TRBD2 on 6 matching bases. The CDR3 nucleotides read TGTGCCAGTAGTTCCGGGCTAGCGGAGACCCAGTACTTC. Amino acid sequence: CASSSGLAETQYF.